The 25 T cell receptor beta chains below come from one sample, sequenced in a study of cytomegalovirus exposure and HLA in healthy donors. PCR primers comprised 60 Vbeta and 13 Jbeta primers. The assay was immunoSEQ multiplex PCR, and TCRdb's table has in-frame clones only and misses some. The sample contains 150,000 or so clones, approximately 86% of which appear only once. The sample consisted of PBMCs. The receptors were sampled from a male donor in good health and CMV-seronegative.

The CDR3 DNA reads as TGTGCCAGCAACCCCGTAGCGGGAGCGGAAGAGACCCAGTACTTC. It encodes CASNPVAGAEETQYF. The gene calls are TRBV21-1 and TRBJ2-5; the D call in the table, TRBD2, was not verified against the DNA. TRBV21-1 is listed as a pseudogene. The CDR3 covers 15 residues.

The chain links TRBV27 to TRBJ1-6; 8 bases map to TRBD1. Germline CDR1 and CDR2: MNHEY and SMNVEV (reference sequence). This CDR3 has 13 residues. Trimming took 6 bases from V and 8 from J; bases not matched to a gene: 3. The CDR3 loop is CASRDRVYSPLHF. In DNA, the CDR3 is TGTGCCAGCAGGGACAGGGTGTATTCACCCCTCCACTTT.

This chain uses TRBV29-1 with TRBJ1-2; D remains ambiguous. V was shortened by 4 bases and J by 2 bases, with 11 bases between the two germline ends. The CDR3 is made up of 13 amino acids. Germline V lookup: CDR1 SQVTM, CDR2 ANQGSEA. In nucleotides, the CDR3 is TGCAGCGTTGCCCGGGAATCCAACTATGGCTACACCTTC. Encoded protein: CSVARESNYGYTF.

This clone was recorded only once. The chain employs TRBV30 and TRBJ2-2; TRBD1 is a possible D gene (5 bases). The ends were cut back, 4 bases at V and 6 bases at J, with 18 bases in the middle. Germline CDR1 and CDR2: GTSNPN and SVGIG (reference sequence). This CDR3 comprises 15 residues. CDR3 sequence reads: CAWTALGVSPGELFF. For the CDR3, the DNA is TGTGCCTGGACCGCTCTAGGGGTGTCTCCCGGGGAGCTGTTTTTT.

The CDR3 nucleotides read TGTGCCAGCAGCTTAAGCAGGTACAATGAGCAGTTCTTC. Translation: CASSLSRYNEQFF. The chain employs TRBV7-6 and TRBJ2-1; D is unclear. The V end lost 2 bases, the J end lost 4 bases, and 6 bases lay between the germline ends. Germline CDR1 and CDR2: SGHVS and FNYEAQ. This CDR3 has 13 amino acids. The full variable domain, its missing parts supplied by reference TRBV7-6 and TRBJ2-1, is GAGVSQSPRYKVTKRGQDVALRCDPISGHVSLYWYRQALGQGPEFLTYFNYEAQQDKSGLPNDRFSAERPEGSISTLTIQRTEQRDSAMYRCASSLSRYNEQFFGPGTRLTVL.

The gene calls are TRBV11-1 and TRBJ2-1; 10 nucleotides line up with TRBD2. The junction had 12 bases not matched to a gene; V was cut back by 6 bases and J by 7 bases. The germline V gene has CDR1 SGHAT and CDR2 FQDESV (reference sequence). This CDR3 has 16 residues. CDR3 region: CASSRPGVSGRNEQFF. The CDR3 DNA reads as TGTGCCAGCAGTCGCCCGGGAGTTAGCGGGAGGAATGAGCAGTTCTTC.

In this sample, this clone turned up a few times. The V and J genes are TRBV11-3 and TRBJ2-7, with 7 positions matching TRBD1. The V gene's germline CDR1 is SGHNT and CDR2 YENEEA. V gave up 5 bases and J gave up 4 bases; unmatched junction bases: 8. This CDR3 region has 14 residues. In DNA form, the CDR3 reads TGTGCCAGCAGCACCCGGGACAGACCTTACGAGCAGTACTTC. Translated, it gives CASSTRDRPYEQYF.

The rearrangement links TRBV7-9 to TRBJ2-3; 11 bases line up with TRBD2. This CDR3 is 17 amino acids long. Germline loops: CDR1 SEHNR, CDR2 FQNEAQ (reference sequence). V lost 5 bases, J lost 4 bases, and 11 bases stayed unmatched. In DNA, the CDR3 is TGTGCCAGCAGCCCTAGGGGCATAGCGGGAGGGGCAGATACGCAGTATTTT. It translates to CASSPRGIAGGADTQYF. Looking up the rest from reference TRBV7-9 and TRBJ2-3 gives the full variable domain: DTGVSQNPRHKITKRGQNVTFRCDPISEHNRLYWYRQTLGQGPEFLTYFQNEAQLEKSRLLSDRFSAERPKGSFSTLEIQRTEQGDSAMYLCASSPRGIAGGADTQYFGPGTRLTVL.

V usage is TRBV18 and J usage is TRBJ2-7, with 10 bases aligning to TRBD1. The V gene end was trimmed by 2 bases and the J gene end by 6 bases; junction bases not matched to a gene: 10. The CDR3 loop spans 16 amino acids. The germline CDR1 and CDR2 sequences are KGHSH and LQKENI. This CDR3 is CASSPLGRDRGIEQYF. The CDR3 bases are TGTGCCAGCTCACCATTAGGCCGGGACAGGGGTATCGAGCAGTACTTC. The full variable domain, in which reference TRBV18 and TRBJ2-7 provide the parts outside the CDR3, is NAGVMQNPRHLVRRRGQEARLRCSPMKGHSHVYWYRQLPEEGLKFMVYLQKENIIDESGMPKERFSAEFPKEGPSILRIQQVVRGDSAAYFCASSPLGRDRGIEQYFGPGTRLTVT.

This CDR3 reads CATGRRDYEQYF. Written as DNA, the CDR3 is TGTGCCACGGGGAGGCGGGACTACGAGCAGTACTTC. The chain carries TRBV10-3 and TRBJ2-7, with D possibly TRBD2 on 6 matching bases. CDR1 is ENHRY and CDR2 is SYGVKD in the germline V gene. The CDR3 covers 12 residues. The V and J ends lost 10 bases and 3 bases respectively, with 13 bases between them.

The V and J genes are TRBV21-1 and TRBJ1-4; TRBD1 is taken as the D call from the table, unchecked against the DNA. TRBV21-1 is listed as a pseudogene. This CDR3 is built from 20 residues. The CDR3 protein is CASSPLAPLQGAITNEKLFF. The CDR3 coding sequence is TGTGCCAGCAGCCCACTTGCACCCTTACAGGGGGCGATTACTAATGAAAAACTGTTTTTT.

This clone showed up just a few times. This rearrangement joins TRBV10-1 to TRBJ1-2; possibly TRBD1 for D (5 bases). This CDR3 spans 12 amino acids. Per the germline V gene, CDR1 is WNHNN and CDR2 is SYGVQD (reference sequence). V was trimmed by 3 bases and J by 5 bases, leaving 7 bases between them. The CDR3 DNA sequence: TGCGCCAGCAGTGACGGGACTTATGGCTACACCTTC. Amino acids: CASSDGTYGYTF.

The chain carries TRBV7-9 and TRBJ1-1, with TRBD1 identical over 10 bases. V lost 2 bases, J lost 6 bases, and 3 bases stayed unmatched. Germline lookup yields CDR1 SEHNR and CDR2 FQNEAQ (reference sequence). The length of the CDR3 is 14 residues. Written as DNA, the CDR3 is TGTGCCAGCAGCTTATCAGGACAGGGGGCTGAAGCTTTCTTT. This codes for CASSLSGQGAEAFF.

This chain uses TRBV12-5 with TRBJ1-2, with D uncertain. Germline loops: CDR1 LGHNT, CDR2 FRNRAP. This CDR3 is 12 amino acids long. Trimming left V 0 bases short and J 8 bases short, with 7 bases between. The CDR3 coding sequence is TGTGCTAGTGGTTTGGTACTTTACGGCTACACCTTC. Amino acid sequence: CASGLVLYGYTF.

The V gene is TRBV6-5, the J gene TRBJ2-5, with 9 nucleotides matching TRBD2. CDR3 length equals 16 residues. The germline V gene encodes CDR1 MNHEY and CDR2 SVGAGI. J gave up 1 base and V 0 bases, and 3 bases lay outside the gene matches. The CDR3 DNA reads as TGTGCCAGCAGTTACTCGGCGGGAGGGCCCCAAGAGACCCAGTACTTC. It translates to CASSYSAGGPQETQYF.

A word on this clone: The missing conserved phenylalanine or tryptophan at the end of this CDR3 makes a read error likely. The V and J genes are TRBV5-4 and TRBJ2-7, with TRBD2 matching 12 bases. CDR1 is SGHNT, CDR2 YYREEE, per germline (reference sequence). The V gene end was trimmed by 1 base and the J gene end by 2 bases; junction bases not matched to a gene: 10. The CDR3 has 18 residues. As DNA, the CDR3 is TGTGCCAGCAGCTTGAGCGTCCTAGCGGGAGGGTTGACCTACGAGCAGTACCTC. It specifies CASSLSVLAGGLTYEQYL.

This clone was recorded once. At one end, the junction sequence differs from germline, possibly due to a read error. The V and J genes are TRBV7-2 and TRBJ1-2; D remains ambiguous. The CDR3 loop spans 14 amino acids. Germline assignment: CDR1 SGHTA and CDR2 FQGNSA. The CDR3 sequence is CASSLDVTAYGYAF. Here the CDR3 DNA reads TGTGCCAGCAGCTTAGACGTAACAGCCTATGGCTACGCCTTC.

The gene calls are TRBV25-1 and TRBJ1-6, with TRBD1 as a possible D gene (5 bases). V shed 7 bases and J shed 9 bases, with 16 bases lying between them. CDR1 and CDR2 (germline): MGHDK, SYGVNS. This CDR3 is 14 amino acids long. CDR3 nucleotides: TGTGCCAGCACCCGCGGGACCGAGGGTTCACCCCTCCACTTT. Translation gives CASTRGTEGSPLHF.

The V and J genes are TRBV25-1 and TRBJ1-2, with 7 bases identical to TRBD1. Germline V lookup: CDR1 MGHDK, CDR2 SYGVNS. Germline trimming cut 6 bases from V and 2 bases from J; bases unmatched to any gene: 6. This CDR3 is 14 amino acids long. Here the CDR3 DNA reads TGTGCCAGCAGACCCACGGGACAGAACTATGGCTACACCTTC. Translated: CASRPTGQNYGYTF.

The chain joins TRBV10-3 to TRBJ2-7; D gene ambiguous. This CDR3 comprises 13 residues. Trimming removed 4 bases at V and 5 bases at J, with 12 bases between. Germline-derived CDR1 and CDR2 are ENHRY and SYGVKD. The CDR3 is CAISAPVLNEQYF. DNA of the CDR3: TGTGCCATCAGTGCCCCGGTTTTGAACGAGCAGTACTTC.

In its sample, this clone was seen a few times. The chain combines TRBV11-2 with TRBJ2-1; 7 bases are shared with TRBD2. CDR3 length: 16 amino acids. V gave up 2 bases and J gave up 3 bases; unmatched junction bases: 7. Per the germline V gene, CDR1 is SGHAT and CDR2 is FQNNGV. The CDR3 loop reads CASSLINGGIYNEQFF. DNA for the CDR3: TGTGCCAGCAGCTTAATTAACGGGGGGATCTACAATGAGCAGTTCTTC.

V is TRBV5-4 and J is TRBJ2-7, with 10 bases aligning to TRBD2. The CDR3 totals 15 residues. J gave up 7 bases and V 4 bases, and 11 bases lay outside the gene matches. Germline V gene data show CDR1 as SGHNT and CDR2 as YYREEE (reference sequence). The CDR3 loop is CASSIPSGGLGEQYF. CDR3 in DNA: TGTGCCAGCAGCATCCCTAGCGGGGGTTTGGGGGAGCAGTACTTC.

Concerning this clone: The junction departs from the called germline gene at one end, perhaps through a read error. The gene calls are TRBV7-3 and TRBJ1-1; the D is unclear. In germline, CDR1 is SGHTA, CDR2 FQGTGA. This CDR3 is 15 amino acids long. CDR3: CASSLTLTPNPEAFF. The CDR3 DNA follows: TGTGCCAGCAGCCTAACATTGACTCCCAACCCCGAAGCTTTCTTT.

This rearrangement joins TRBV30 to TRBJ2-3; TRBD2 matches 8 bases. V lost 4 bases, J lost 4 bases, and 7 bases stayed unmatched. CDR1 is GTSNPN and CDR2 is SVGIG in the germline V gene (reference sequence). The CDR3 contains 14 residues. The CDR3: CAWKKGLAADTQYF. The CDR3 DNA reads as TGTGCCTGGAAGAAAGGACTAGCAGCAGATACGCAGTATTTT.

This clone showed up just once. The chain links TRBV11-3 to TRBJ2-3; 9 positions match TRBD1. Germline V CDR1 and CDR2: SGHNT, YENEEA. The CDR3 consists of 13 residues. Trimming cost V 4 bases and J 11 bases; bases outside gene matches: 7. The CDR3 nucleotides read TGTGCCAGCAGCTCCGGACAGGGGAGCAAGCAGTATTTT. Translation: CASSSGQGSKQYF.